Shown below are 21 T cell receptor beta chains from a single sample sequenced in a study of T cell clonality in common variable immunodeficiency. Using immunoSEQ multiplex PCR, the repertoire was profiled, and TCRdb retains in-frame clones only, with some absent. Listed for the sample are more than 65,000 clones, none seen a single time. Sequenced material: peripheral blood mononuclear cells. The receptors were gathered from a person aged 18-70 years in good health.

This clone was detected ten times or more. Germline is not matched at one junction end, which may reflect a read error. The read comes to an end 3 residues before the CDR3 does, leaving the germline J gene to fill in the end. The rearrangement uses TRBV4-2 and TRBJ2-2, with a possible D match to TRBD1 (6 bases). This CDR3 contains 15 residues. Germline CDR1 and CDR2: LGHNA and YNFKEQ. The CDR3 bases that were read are TGCGCCAGCAGCCGAAACAGGGCCACCACCGGGGAG. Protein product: CASSRNRATTGE. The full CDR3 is CASSRNRATTGELFF.

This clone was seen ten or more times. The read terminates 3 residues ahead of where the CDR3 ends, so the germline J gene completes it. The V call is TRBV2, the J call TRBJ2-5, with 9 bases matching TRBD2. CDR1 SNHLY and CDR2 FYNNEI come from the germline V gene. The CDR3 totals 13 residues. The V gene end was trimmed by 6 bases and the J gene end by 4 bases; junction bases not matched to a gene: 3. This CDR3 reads CASRELAGETQYF. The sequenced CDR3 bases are TGTGCCAGCAGGGAACTAGCGGGAGAGACC.

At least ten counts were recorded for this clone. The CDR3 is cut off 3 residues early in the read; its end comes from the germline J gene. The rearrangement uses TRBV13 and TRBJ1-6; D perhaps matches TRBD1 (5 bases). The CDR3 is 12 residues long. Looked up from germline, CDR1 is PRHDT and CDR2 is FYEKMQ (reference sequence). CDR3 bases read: TGTGCCAGCAGCTCCCCAGGGAGGACC. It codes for CASSSPGRT. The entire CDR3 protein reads CASSSPGRTLHF. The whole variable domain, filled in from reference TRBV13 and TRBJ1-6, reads AAGVIQSPRHLIKEKRETATLKCYPIPRHDTVYWYQQGPGQDPQFLISFYEKMQSDKGSIPDRFSAQQFSDYHSELNMSSLELGDSALYFCASSSPGRTLHFGNGTRLTVT.

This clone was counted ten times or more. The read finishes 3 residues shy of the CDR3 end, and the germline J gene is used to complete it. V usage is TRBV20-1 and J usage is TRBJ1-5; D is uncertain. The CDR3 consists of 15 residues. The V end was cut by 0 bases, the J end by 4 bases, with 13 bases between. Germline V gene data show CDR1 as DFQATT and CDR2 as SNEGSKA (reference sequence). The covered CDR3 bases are TGCAGTGCTAGAGATTGGCAGGATCAAAATCAGCCC. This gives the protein CSARDWQDQNQP. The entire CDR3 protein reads CSARDWQDQNQPQHF.

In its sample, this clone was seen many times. The CDR3 bases that were read are TGTGCCAGCAGCCAAAGGACAGGGGGCTTAGATGAG. Amino acids: CASSQRTGGLDE. In full, the CDR3 reads CASSQRTGGLDEQFF. This chain connects TRBV7-3 to TRBJ2-1; TRBD1 agrees at 11 bases. The DNA ends 3 residues before the CDR3 does, and the rest of the CDR3 is filled in from the germline J gene. The CDR3 is made up of 15 amino acids. CDR1 and CDR2 (germline): SGHTA, FQGTGA. With 5 bases clipped from V and 8 bases from J, the junction kept 8 bases outside the gene matches.

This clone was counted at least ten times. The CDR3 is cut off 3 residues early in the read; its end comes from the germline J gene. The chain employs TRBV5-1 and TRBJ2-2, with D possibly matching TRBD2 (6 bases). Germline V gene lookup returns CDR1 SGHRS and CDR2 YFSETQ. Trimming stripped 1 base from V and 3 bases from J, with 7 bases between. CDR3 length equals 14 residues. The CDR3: CASSLTGDTGELFF. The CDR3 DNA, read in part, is TGCGCCAGCAGCTTGACGGGGGACACCGGGGAG.

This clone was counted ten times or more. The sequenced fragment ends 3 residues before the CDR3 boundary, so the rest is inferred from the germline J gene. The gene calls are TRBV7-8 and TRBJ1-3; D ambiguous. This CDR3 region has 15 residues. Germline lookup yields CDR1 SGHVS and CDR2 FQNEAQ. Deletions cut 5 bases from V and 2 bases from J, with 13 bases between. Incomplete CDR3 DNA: TGTGCCAGCAGCAAGCCCGGGGTCCCTGGAAACACC. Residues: CASSKPGVPGNT. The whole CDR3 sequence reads CASSKPGVPGNTIYF.

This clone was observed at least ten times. The CDR3 here is CASSSTKSSYEQYF. CDR3 DNA (partial): TGTGCCAGCAGCTCAACTAAGAGCTCCTACGAG. The J gene is TRBJ2-7, the V gene TRBV7-2; D ambiguous. The CDR3 is cut off 3 residues early in the read; its end comes from the germline J gene. The length of the CDR3 is 14 residues. V was shortened by 4 bases and J by 0 bases, with 10 bases between the two germline ends. Looked up from germline, CDR1 is SGHTA and CDR2 is FQGNSA. Combining the CDR3 with reference TRBV7-2 and TRBJ2-7 gives the whole variable domain GAGVSQSPSNKVTEKGKDVELRCDPISGHTALYWYRQSLGQGLEFLIYFQGNSAPDKSGLPSDRFSAERTGGSVSTLTIQRTQQEDSAVYLCASSSTKSSYEQYFGPGTRLTVT.

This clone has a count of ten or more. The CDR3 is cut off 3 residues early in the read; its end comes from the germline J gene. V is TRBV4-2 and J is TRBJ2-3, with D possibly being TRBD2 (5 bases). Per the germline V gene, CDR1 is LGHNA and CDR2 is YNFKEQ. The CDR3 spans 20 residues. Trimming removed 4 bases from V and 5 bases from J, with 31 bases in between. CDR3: CASSPRSRAGPLTGEDTQYF. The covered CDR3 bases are TGTGCCAGCAGCCCTAGGTCTAGGGCAGGTCCCCTTACCGGGGAAGATACG.

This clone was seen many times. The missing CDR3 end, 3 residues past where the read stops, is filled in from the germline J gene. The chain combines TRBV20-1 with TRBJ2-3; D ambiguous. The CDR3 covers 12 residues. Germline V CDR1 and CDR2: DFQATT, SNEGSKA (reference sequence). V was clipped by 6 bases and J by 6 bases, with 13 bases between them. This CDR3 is CSASGAWDTQYF. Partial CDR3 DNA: TGCAGTGCCTCGGGTGCGTGGGATACG.

CDR3 protein: CASEGQGEETQYF. The CDR3 DNA, read in part, is TGTGCCAGCGAAGGACAGGGTGAAGAGACC. The V call is TRBV5-6, the J call TRBJ2-5; 8 bases are shared with TRBD1. The observed sequence ends 3 residues before the CDR3 terminus, with the missing tail filled in from the germline J gene. Germline V gives CDR1 SGHDT, CDR2 YYEEEE. There are 13 residues in the CDR3. After removal of 7 bases from V and 3 bases from J, the junction contained 5 bases not matched to a gene. Combining the CDR3 with reference TRBV5-6 and TRBJ2-5 gives the whole variable domain DAGVTQSPTHLIKTRGQQVTLRCSPKSGHDTVSWYQQALGQGPQFIFQYYEEEERQRGNFPDRFSGHQFPNYSSELNVNALLLGDSALYLCASEGQGEETQYFGPGTRLLVL.

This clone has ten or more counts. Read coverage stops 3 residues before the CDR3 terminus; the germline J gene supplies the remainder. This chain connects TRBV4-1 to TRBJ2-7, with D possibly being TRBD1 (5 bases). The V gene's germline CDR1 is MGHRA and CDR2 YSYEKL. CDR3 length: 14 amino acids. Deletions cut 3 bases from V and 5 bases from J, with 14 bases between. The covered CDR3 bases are TGCGCCAGCAGCCAGGCAGGGCCCGAAAACGAG. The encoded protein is CASSQAGPENE. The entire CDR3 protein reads CASSQAGPENEQYF.

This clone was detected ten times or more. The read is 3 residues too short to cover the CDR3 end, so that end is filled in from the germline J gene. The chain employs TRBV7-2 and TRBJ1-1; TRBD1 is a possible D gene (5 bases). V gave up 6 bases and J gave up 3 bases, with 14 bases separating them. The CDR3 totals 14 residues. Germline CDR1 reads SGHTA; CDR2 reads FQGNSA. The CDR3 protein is CASRTTGGDTEAFF. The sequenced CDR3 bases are TGTGCCAGCAGAACAACGGGGGGGGACACTGAA.

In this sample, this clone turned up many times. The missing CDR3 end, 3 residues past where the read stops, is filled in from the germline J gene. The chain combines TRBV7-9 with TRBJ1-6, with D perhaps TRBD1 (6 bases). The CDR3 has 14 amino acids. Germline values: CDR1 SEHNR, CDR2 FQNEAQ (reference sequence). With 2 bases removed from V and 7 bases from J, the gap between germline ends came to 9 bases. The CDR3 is CASSLYRANSPLHF. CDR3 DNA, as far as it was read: TGTGCCAGCAGCTTATACAGGGCCAATTCACCC.

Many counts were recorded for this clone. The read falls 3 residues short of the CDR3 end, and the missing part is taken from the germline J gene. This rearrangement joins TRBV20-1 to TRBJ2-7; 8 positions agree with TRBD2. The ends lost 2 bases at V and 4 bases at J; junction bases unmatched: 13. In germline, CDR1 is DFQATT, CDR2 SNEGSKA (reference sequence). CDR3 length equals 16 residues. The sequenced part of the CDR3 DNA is TGCAGTGCTAGACCCGGTGGGGGGACTAGGGAATACGAG. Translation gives CSARPGGGTREYE. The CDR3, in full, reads CSARPGGGTREYEQYF.

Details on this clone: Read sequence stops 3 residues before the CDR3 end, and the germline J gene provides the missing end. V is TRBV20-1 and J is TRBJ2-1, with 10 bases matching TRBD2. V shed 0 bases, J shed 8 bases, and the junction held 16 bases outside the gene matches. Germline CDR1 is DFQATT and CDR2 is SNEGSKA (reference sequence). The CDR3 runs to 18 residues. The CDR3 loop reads CSARDLETSGWAGHEQFF. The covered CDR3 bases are TGCAGTGCTAGAGATCTAGAGACTAGCGGGTGGGCGGGCCATGAG.

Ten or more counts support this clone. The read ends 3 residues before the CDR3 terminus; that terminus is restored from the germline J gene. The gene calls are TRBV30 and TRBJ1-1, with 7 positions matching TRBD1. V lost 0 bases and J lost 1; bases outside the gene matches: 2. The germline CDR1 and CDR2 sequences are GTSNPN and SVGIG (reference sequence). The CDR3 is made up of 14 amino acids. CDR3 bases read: TGTGCCTGGAGTGTTGGGACAGCGAACACTGAA. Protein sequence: CAWSVGTANTE. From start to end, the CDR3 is CAWSVGTANTEAFF.

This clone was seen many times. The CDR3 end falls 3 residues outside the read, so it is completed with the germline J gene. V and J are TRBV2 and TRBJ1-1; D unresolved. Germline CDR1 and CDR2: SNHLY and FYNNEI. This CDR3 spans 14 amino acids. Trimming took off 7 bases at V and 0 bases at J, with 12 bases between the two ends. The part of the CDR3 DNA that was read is TGTGCCAGCACTCCGGACTCGCTGAACACTGAA. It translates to CASTPDSLNTE. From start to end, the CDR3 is CASTPDSLNTEAFF.

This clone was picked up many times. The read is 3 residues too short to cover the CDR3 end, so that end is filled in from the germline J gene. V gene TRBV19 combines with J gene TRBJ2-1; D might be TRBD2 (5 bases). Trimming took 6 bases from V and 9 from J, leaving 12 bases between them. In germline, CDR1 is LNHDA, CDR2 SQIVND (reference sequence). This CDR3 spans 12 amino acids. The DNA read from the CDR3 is TGTGCCAGTAGCACTAGGAGTGGTGAG. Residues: CASSTRSGE. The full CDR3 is CASSTRSGEQFF.

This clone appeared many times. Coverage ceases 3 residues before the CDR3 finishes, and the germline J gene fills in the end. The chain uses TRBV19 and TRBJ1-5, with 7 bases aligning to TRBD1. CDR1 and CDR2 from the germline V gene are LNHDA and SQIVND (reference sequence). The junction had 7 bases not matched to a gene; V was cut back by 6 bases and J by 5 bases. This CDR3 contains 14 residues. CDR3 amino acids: CASSRIDRDQPQHF. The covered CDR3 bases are TGTGCCAGTAGCCGGATTGACAGGGATCAGCCC.

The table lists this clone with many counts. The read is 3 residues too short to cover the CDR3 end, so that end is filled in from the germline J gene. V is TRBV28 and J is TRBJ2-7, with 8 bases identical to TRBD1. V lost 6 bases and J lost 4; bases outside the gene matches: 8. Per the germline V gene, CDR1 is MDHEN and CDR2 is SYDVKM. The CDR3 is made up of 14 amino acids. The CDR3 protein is CASRLDREYYEQYF. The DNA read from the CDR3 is TGTGCCAGCAGGCTGGACAGGGAGTATTACGAG.